This T cell receptor (beta chain) is from a study of regulatory T cells in long-lasting Graves disease. Study at large: Newly diagnosed Graves' patients took antithyroid drugs under 3 months. Study-wide points: Relative to newly diagnosed Graves' patients, persistent ones had lower TCR diversity.

For TCR beta, libraries came from iRepertoire HTBI primers and Arm-PCR of CDR3 regions. From the multiplex PCR reads, TCRdb called clonotypes with MiXCR, one entry per CDR3 protein. This sample has about 380,000 distinct CDR3 sequences; about 14% occur once, and the top ten carry approximately 21%. A note on this clonotype: Its target is not known. This sequence is one base from a far larger clone and is likely a read error.

The ends lost 2 bases at V and 5 bases at J; junction bases unmatched: 7. Germline V gene sequence: CDR1 SGHTA, CDR2 FQGNSA. The CDR3 contains 15 residues. Time point described: newly diagnosed GD, antithyroid drugs for less than 3 months. PBMCs were the source of the RNA used for TCR sequencing. In each case, Graves' disease was diagnosed per American Thyroid Association guidelines. Specimen: peripheral blood mononuclear cells (PBMCs), collected at new diagnosis, from a patient treated with antithyroid drugs. The TCR originated in a female donor with Graves disease. The rearrangement uses TRBV7-2 and TRBJ2-5; 8 bases map to TRBD2. Here the CDR3 reads CASSLFGRAKETQYF. The CDR3 DNA sequence: TGTGCCAGCAGCTTATTCGGGAGGGCGAAGGAGACCCAGTACTTC. Full variable domain (outside the CDR3, taken from reference TRBV7-2 and TRBJ2-5): GAGVSQSPSNKVTEKGKDVELRCDPISGHTALYWYRQSLGQGLEFLIYFQGNSAPDKSGLPSDRFSAERTGGSVSTLTIQRTQQEDSAVYLCASSLFGRAKETQYFGPGTRLLVL.